This paragraph covers one T cell receptor beta chain sequence. The junction departs from germline at one end; a sequencing error may be responsible. DNA at about 200 ng, 30,000 or so T cell genomes, went into sorted-subset replicate PCRs. Assay used: immunoSEQ multiplex PCR; TCRdb lists only in-frame clones, some missing. The sample has under 1 million clones, approximately 96% seen once. Cells designated naive CD8 were CD45RO-negative and were positively selected for CCR7, with terminally differentiated effector memory CD45RA+ cells excluded. The data were obtained in a study of shared clonotypes between healthy human individuals. Study background: Each donor had three CD4 naive, three CD4 memory, two CD8 naive and one CD8 memory plate.

The CDR3 loop spans 14 amino acids. Per germline, CDR1 SSHAT and CDR2 FNYEAQ (reference sequence). The chain couples TRBV7-7 to TRBJ2-1; 7 bases are a match to TRBD2. Input material: naive CD8+ T cells sorted from blood. This TCR came from a man younger than 45 in good health. The CDR3: CASSRGGGGNEQFF. The CDR3 DNA sequence: TGTGCTAGCAGTCGTGGGGGGGGTGGCAATGAGCAGTTCTTC.